This entry lists 8 T cell receptor beta chains sequenced from one sample in a study of T-cell memory formation after mild COVID-19. Each CDR3 protein gets one entry after TCRdb re-called the 5' RACE reads with MiXCR. The data hold about 600,000 distinct CDR3 sequences, with less than 25% observed a single time. Sequences were obtained from PBMCs or a T cell subset sorted from them (not recorded which). The origin of the receptors is an adult woman who had mild COVID-19 (a few samples of this study predate the infection). Cell type and time point are not known.

This clonotype has a handful of counts. V usage is TRBV7-8 and J usage is TRBJ1-3, with D possibly matching TRBD1 (5 bases). Germline assignment: CDR1 SGHVS and CDR2 FQNEAQ. V shed 1 base and J shed 7 bases, with 17 bases lying between them. The CDR3 extends over 16 amino acids. Written as DNA, the CDR3 is TGTGCCAGCAGCTTAGTCAGGCAGGGAATACAGAACACCATATATTTT. The encoded protein is CASSLVRQGIQNTIYF.

This clonotype was counted many times. The DNA for the CDR3 is TGTGCCAGCAGCCAGGGCTCCTACGAGCAGTACTTC. This translates into CASSQGSYEQYF. The gene calls are TRBV3-1 and TRBJ2-7; D not certain. Germline V gene lookup returns CDR1 LGHDT and CDR2 YNNKEL (reference sequence). This CDR3 has 12 residues. Trimming pared 3 bases from V and 0 bases from J, leaving 3 bases between.

The chain couples TRBV7-8 to TRBJ2-5; D gene ambiguous. Germline lookup yields CDR1 SGHVS and CDR2 FQNEAQ. The length of the CDR3 is 13 residues. Trimming took 5 bases from V and 5 from J, leaving 12 bases between them. The CDR3 DNA follows: TGTGCCAGCAGCCAAGGGTATGGGGAGACCCAGTACTTC. Its protein product is CASSQGYGETQYF.

The gene calls are TRBV7-2 and TRBJ2-5; D ambiguous. This CDR3 spans 13 amino acids. Trimming took off 4 bases at V and 4 bases at J, with 10 bases between the two ends. CDR1 SGHTA and CDR2 FQGNSA come from the germline V gene. The CDR3 reads CASSSKWGETQYF. CDR3 in DNA: TGTGCCAGCAGCTCCAAGTGGGGAGAGACCCAGTACTTC.

The chain carries TRBV3-1 and TRBJ2-7, with TRBD1 identical over 11 bases. The ends lost 2 bases at V and 2 bases at J; junction bases unmatched: 5. The CDR3 spans 16 residues. Per the germline V gene, CDR1 is LGHDT and CDR2 is YNNKEL (reference sequence). CDR3 DNA sequence: TGTGCCAGCAGCCAACTCCCGGGACAGGGGGCCTACGAGCAGTACTTC. Protein: CASSQLPGQGAYEQYF.

The V gene is TRBV3-1, the J gene TRBJ2-3; 9 nucleotides agree with TRBD2. The CDR3 totals 15 residues. Germline values: CDR1 LGHDT, CDR2 YNNKEL (reference sequence). V was clipped by 3 bases and J by 2 bases; unmatched bases: 3. The CDR3 region has the DNA TGTGCCAGCAGCCACGTAGCGGGGGCCACAGATACGCAGTATTTT. Amino acid sequence: CASSHVAGATDTQYF.

J is TRBJ2-3 and V is TRBV18, with D perhaps matching TRBD1 (5 bases). The CDR3 is 16 amino acids. V was pared by 2 bases and J by 4 bases, with 16 bases between. CDR1 KGHSH and CDR2 LQKENI come from the germline V gene. The CDR3 spells CASSPVGRQGADTQYF. In DNA form, the CDR3 reads TGTGCCAGCTCACCAGTCGGACGGCAGGGCGCAGATACGCAGTATTTT.

There are a few counts of this clonotype. The V and J genes are TRBV7-9 and TRBJ1-3, with TRBD1 identical over 8 bases. CDR1 is SEHNR, CDR2 FQNEAQ, per germline (reference sequence). V gave up 3 bases and J gave up 1 base; unmatched junction bases: 8. The length of the CDR3 is 17 residues. CDR3 sequence (DNA): TGTGCCAGCAGCTTCCGCCGGACAGGGAGGTCTGGAAACACCATATATTTT. This codes for CASSFRRTGRSGNTIYF.